Following are 28 T cell receptor beta chains from one sample sequenced in a study of identifying expanded T cells in peripheral blood. Clones were read by immunoSEQ multiplex PCR, and TCRdb kept only the in-frame ones, dropping some. This sample has about 58,000 clones, with roughly nine tenths found just once. The sample comprised blood. These TCRs come from a person between 18 and 75 years old in good health.

V is TRBV2 and J is TRBJ1-2; the D gene is possibly TRBD1 (5 bases). Germline lookup yields CDR1 SNHLY and CDR2 FYNNEI. Trimming took off 4 bases at V and 4 bases at J, with 13 bases between the two ends. This CDR3 is 14 amino acids long. This CDR3 reads CASSVRGEGYGYTF. The CDR3 bases are TGTGCCAGCAGTGTCCGGGGCGAGGGCTATGGCTACACCTTC.

The chain is built from TRBV28 and TRBJ2-1; D is possibly TRBD1 (6 bases). Trimming pared 8 bases from V and 1 base from J, leaving 9 bases between. Germline CDR1 is MDHEN and CDR2 is SYDVKM. The CDR3 has 13 amino acids. The CDR3 DNA follows: TGTGCCAGCCAACAGGGATCCTACAATGAGCAGTTCTTC. It encodes CASQQGSYNEQFF.

This chain joins TRBV16 and TRBJ2-2; D is tentatively TRBD1 or TRBD2 (5 bases each). Germline-derived CDR1 and CDR2 are KGHSY and FQNENV. V was shortened by 5 bases and J by 4 bases, with 11 bases between the two germline ends. The CDR3 is made up of 14 amino acids. The CDR3 loop reads CASSLRDLTGELFF. The CDR3 nucleotides read TGTGCCAGCAGCTTGAGGGACCTCACCGGGGAGCTGTTTTTT.

The CDR3 DNA reads as TGTGCCAGCTTTCGGGCAGGCCACCAAGAGACCCAGTACTTC. As protein: CASFRAGHQETQYF. The chain couples TRBV18 to TRBJ2-5; D call uncertain. V was cut by 7 bases and J by 0 bases, with 12 bases left in between. This CDR3 has 14 residues. Germline values: CDR1 KGHSH, CDR2 LQKENI.

V is TRBV20-1 and J is TRBJ2-1, with D hard to call. There are 10 residues in the CDR3. Germline values: CDR1 DFQATT, CDR2 SNEGSKA (reference sequence). V gave up 6 bases and J gave up 6 bases, with 6 bases separating them. The CDR3 DNA is TGCAGTGCGTTGGGCAATGAGCAGTTCTTC. This translates into CSALGNEQFF.

This chain uses TRBV15 with TRBJ2-7; D remains unclear. This CDR3 has 11 residues. V dropped 5 bases and J dropped 2 bases, with 4 bases sitting between them. The germline CDR1 and CDR2 sequences are LNHNV and YYDKDF (reference sequence). CDR3: CATSDTYEQYF. The CDR3 nucleotides are TGTGCCACCAGCGATACCTACGAGCAGTACTTC. The complete variable domain, with remaining parts taken from reference TRBV15 and TRBJ2-7, reads DAMVIQNPRYQVTQFGKPVTLSCSQTLNHNVMYWYQQKSSQAPKLLFHYYDKDFNNEADTPDNFQSRRPNTSFCFLDIRSPGLGDTAMYLCATSDTYEQYFGPGTRLTVT.

As DNA, the CDR3 is TGTGCCAGCAGCTTAGAGGGGTTATCCTACAATGAGCAGTTCTTC. It encodes CASSLEGLSYNEQFF. The V call is TRBV7-2, the J call TRBJ2-1; D is possibly TRBD1 (5 bases). The CDR3 has 15 amino acids. The V end was cut by 1 base, the J end by 1 base, with 8 bases between. Germline V CDR1 and CDR2: SGHTA, FQGNSA.

Here the CDR3 reads CASSLDRRLAHYEQYF. CDR3 bases: TGTGCCAGCAGCTTAGATCGGCGTCTAGCCCACTACGAGCAGTACTTC. The rearrangement links TRBV11-2 to TRBJ2-7; TRBD2 is a possible D gene (5 bases). Trimming removed 0 bases at V and 3 bases at J, with 15 bases between. Germline values: CDR1 SGHAT, CDR2 FQNNGV. The CDR3 sequence is 16 residues long.

This clone was detected only a few times. This rearrangement joins TRBV10-3 to TRBJ1-2; D is possibly TRBD1 (6 bases). Trimming pared 5 bases from V and 5 bases from J, leaving 21 bases between. Germline values: CDR1 ENHRY, CDR2 SYGVKD. The CDR3 runs to 16 residues. CDR3 loop: CAISHDRDTQLYGYTF. CDR3 coding DNA: TGTGCCATCAGTCACGACCGGGACACCCAGCTTTATGGCTACACCTTC.

The chain carries TRBV6-5 and TRBJ2-7, with TRBD1 matching 8 bases. J was trimmed by 1 base and V by 6 bases; bases with no gene match: 5. Germline CDR1 MNHEY, CDR2 SVGAGI. The CDR3 is 14 residues long. The CDR3 loop is CASRGQGRSYEQYF. In DNA form, the CDR3 reads TGTGCCAGCAGAGGACAGGGTAGGTCCTACGAGCAGTACTTC.

The genes are TRBV7-2 and TRBJ1-6; D is uncertain. The CDR3 spans 16 residues. Germline CDR1 and CDR2: SGHTA and FQGNSA. The germline V and J ends were trimmed by 2 bases and 2 bases, with 10 bases remaining between them. As DNA, the CDR3 is TGTGCCAGCAGCTTACTAGGAGGCGCCTATAATTCACCCCTCCACTTT. Translated, it gives CASSLLGGAYNSPLHF.

The gene calls are TRBV28 and TRBJ2-7, with D unresolved. Trimming removed 2 bases at V and 0 bases at J, with 8 bases between. The CDR3 spans 14 residues. Germline CDR1 is MDHEN and CDR2 is SYDVKM. DNA for the CDR3: TGTGCCAGCAGTTTAGAGGCCAGCTCCTACGAGCAGTACTTC. Translated, it gives CASSLEASSYEQYF.

This sequence joins TRBV7-9 and TRBJ2-7; D not certain. Deletions cut 4 bases from V and 2 bases from J, with 12 bases between. From germline, CDR1 is SEHNR and CDR2 FQNEAQ (reference sequence). The CDR3 extends over 14 amino acids. The CDR3 sequence: CASSSLPGTYEQYF. Written as DNA, the CDR3 is TGTGCCAGCAGCTCCCTACCGGGTACCTACGAGCAGTACTTC. Full variable domain (remainder filled in from reference TRBV7-9 and TRBJ2-7): DTGVSQNPRHKITKRGQNVTFRCDPISEHNRLYWYRQTLGQGPEFLTYFQNEAQLEKSRLLSDRFSAERPKGSFSTLEIQRTEQGDSAMYLCASSSLPGTYEQYFGPGTRLTVT.

The V call is TRBV27, the J call TRBJ1-1, with TRBD1 identical over 11 bases. V lost 2 bases and J lost 5; bases outside the gene matches: 7. This CDR3 comprises 16 residues. Germline lookup yields CDR1 MNHEY and CDR2 SMNVEV (reference sequence). The CDR3: CASSLGQGAGGTEAFF. CDR3 sequence (DNA): TGTGCCAGCAGTTTAGGACAGGGGGCTGGGGGTACTGAAGCTTTCTTT.

The DNA for the CDR3 is TGCGCCAGCAGCTTGGAGGGGGGGCAAAGGACCTACGAGCAGTACTTC. Translating it yields CASSLEGGQRTYEQYF. The chain has TRBV5-1 and TRBJ2-7, with a weak D call TRBD2 (7 bases). The ends were cut back, 0 bases at V and 2 bases at J, with 15 bases in the middle. There are 16 residues in the CDR3. CDR1 is SGHRS and CDR2 is YFSETQ in the germline V gene.

The chain joins TRBV25-1 to TRBJ1-2; no clear D. The germline V and J ends were trimmed by 1 base and 0 bases, with 3 bases remaining between them. In germline, CDR1 is MGHDK, CDR2 SYGVNS. This CDR3 region has 13 residues. DNA of the CDR3: TGTGCCAGCAGTGAATCTCCTAACTATGGCTACACCTTC. Translation gives CASSESPNYGYTF.

V usage is TRBV7-3 and J usage is TRBJ2-3; 7 positions agree with TRBD1. Germline CDR1 reads SGHTA; CDR2 reads FQGTGA. The CDR3 covers 15 residues. V lost 5 bases, J lost 6 bases, and 11 bases stayed unmatched. In DNA form, the CDR3 reads TGTGCCAGCAGCCCAAGGGGGCAAGTCACCGATACGCAGTATTTT. This gives the protein CASSPRGQVTDTQYF.

The table lists this clone with a count of one. The DNA of the CDR3 is TGCAGCGTAGAGCTCGGAGGCGGGGAGACCCAGTACTTC. Translation gives CSVELGGGETQYF. The V gene is TRBV29-1, the J gene TRBJ2-5; tentatively, D is TRBD2 (5 bases). The CDR3 has 13 amino acids. Trimming removed 6 bases from V and 5 bases from J, with 16 bases in between. The germline V gene has CDR1 SQVTM and CDR2 ANQGSEA.

The chain joins TRBV5-1 to TRBJ1-1, with 7 bases identical to TRBD1. Germline CDR1 is SGHRS and CDR2 is YFSETQ. This CDR3 spans 14 amino acids. The J segment lost 3 bases and the V segment lost 0 bases, leaving 2 bases of the junction unmatched. CDR3 residues: CASSLAGGYTEAFF. CDR3 nucleotide sequence: TGCGCCAGCAGCTTGGCAGGGGGATACACTGAAGCTTTCTTT.

The V gene is TRBV6-5, the J gene TRBJ2-5; 8 positions match TRBD1. This CDR3 comprises 14 residues. The trim removed 10 bases at V and 1 base at J, leaving 8 bases unmatched. CDR1 is MNHEY, CDR2 SVGAGI, per germline. CDR3 in amino acids: CATGATGVQETQYF. DNA for the CDR3: TGTGCCACCGGGGCGACAGGGGTCCAAGAGACCCAGTACTTC.

The chain employs TRBV6-6 and TRBJ2-1, with D possibly being TRBD2 (6 bases). This CDR3 region has 13 residues. Trimming cost V 11 bases and J 5 bases, with 16 bases left between them. Germline-derived CDR1 and CDR2 are MNHNY and SVGAGI (reference sequence). CDR3 DNA: TGTGCCGTAGGCACAGCGGGCCACAATGAGCAGTTCTTC. Amino acid sequence: CAVGTAGHNEQFF.

V usage is TRBV5-1 and J usage is TRBJ1-6; 9 bases are shared with TRBD1. The V segment lost 0 bases and the J segment 7 bases; nucleotides outside the gene matches: 2. This CDR3 is 15 amino acids long. From germline, CDR1 is SGHRS and CDR2 YFSETQ. The CDR3 DNA sequence: TGCGCCAGCAGCTTGGGGGACAGGGAGAATTCACCCCTCCACTTT. It codes for CASSLGDRENSPLHF.

CDR3 loop: CASSQATSGTKSYEQYF. Here the CDR3 DNA reads TGCGCCAGCAGCCAGGCTACTAGCGGGACAAAGTCCTACGAGCAGTACTTC. The J gene is TRBJ2-7, the V gene TRBV4-3; TRBD2 aligns across 10 bases. Germline trimming cut 3 bases from V and 1 base from J; bases unmatched to any gene: 9. The germline V gene has CDR1 LGHNA and CDR2 YSLEER. The CDR3 is 17 amino acids.

This clone appeared once. The gene calls are TRBV28 and TRBJ1-5; 7 bases fit TRBD1. Germline V gene lookup returns CDR1 MDHEN and CDR2 SYDVKM. Unmatched junction bases numbered 13, after V lost 10 bases and J lost 7 bases. The CDR3 extends over 14 amino acids. The CDR3 region is CATMNAVRGQPQHF. The CDR3 coding sequence is TGTGCCACCATGAATGCGGTCAGGGGGCAGCCCCAGCATTTT.

The chain has TRBV11-3 and TRBJ2-1; unclear D gene. The germline CDR1 and CDR2 sequences are SGHNT and YENEEA. This CDR3 region has 16 residues. Trimming took off 3 bases at V and 1 base at J, with 13 bases between the two ends. The CDR3 nucleotides are TGTGCCAGCAGCTTCCACTGGGGTCGGTCCTACAATGAGCAGTTCTTC. Its protein product is CASSFHWGRSYNEQFF. Drawing the rest from reference TRBV11-3 and TRBJ2-1, the complete variable domain is EAGVVQSPRYKIIEKKQPVAFWCNPISGHNTLYWYLQNLGQGPELLIRYENEEAVDDSQLPKDRFSAERLKGVDSTLKIQPAELGDSAVYLCASSFHWGRSYNEQFFGPGTRLTVL.

The CDR3 here is CASSQGGGTEAFF. The CDR3 DNA sequence: TGTGCCAGCAGCCAGGGAGGAGGAACTGAAGCTTTCTTT. The chain joins TRBV6-5 to TRBJ1-1, with D perhaps TRBD1 (5 bases). The CDR3 is made up of 13 amino acids. V was trimmed by 6 bases and J by 5 bases, leaving 13 bases between them. The germline gives CDR1 MNHEY, CDR2 SVGAGI.

The V and J genes are TRBV5-8 and TRBJ2-5, with D unclear. Germline CDR1 and CDR2: SGHTS and YDEGEE. Trimming took 2 bases from V and 4 from J, leaving 12 bases between them. The CDR3 is made up of 14 amino acids. CDR3 DNA: TGTGCCAGCAGCTTCTCGAGTCTAGGAGAGACCCAGTACTTC. Amino acids: CASSFSSLGETQYF.

V is TRBV4-1 and J is TRBJ2-7; D perhaps matches TRBD2 (5 bases). This CDR3 is built from 14 residues. Trimming pared 0 bases from V and 1 base from J, leaving 7 bases between. Germline CDR1 and CDR2: MGHRA and YSYEKL. CDR3 amino acids: CASSQDRGSYEQYF. CDR3 DNA: TGCGCCAGCAGCCAAGATCGCGGGTCCTACGAGCAGTACTTC.